This T cell receptor (beta chain) appears in the sequencing data of a study of blood T cell repertoires in COVID-19. Study-wide context: PBMCs, B-cell-depleted T cells, or T cells were the source of the cDNA or gDNA that made up the material.

As originally analysed: Amplification of reference gene primers was used by the study to estimate nucleated cell counts. TCRdb's copy holds only in-frame clones and misses some; the assay was immunoSEQ multiplex PCR. V and J calls and clone size come straight from that table; D and trimming were deduced from the DNA. There are over 100,000 clones in the sample; 65% to 90% occur only once, and approximately 10% lies in the top ten. CDR1 is LNHDA, CDR2 SQIVND, per germline (reference sequence). Trimming pared 5 bases from V and 7 bases from J, leaving 8 bases between. CDR3 length: 11 residues. This TCR derives from an elderly man with acute or convalescent COVID-19. The sequencing sample was made of peripheral blood. The chain combines TRBV19 with TRBJ1-1; D ambiguous. CDR3 coding DNA: TGTGCCAGTAGTCGCCCAGGTGAAGCTTTCTTT. Its protein product is CASSRPGEAFF.